The 25 T cell receptor beta chains given below trace back to one sample, sequenced in a study of beta chain features in type 1 diabetes. The sequenced template was cDNA made from the entire isolated RNA. The table came from immunoSEQ multiplex PCR; TCRdb's copy has only in-frame clones and leaves some out. The data contain about 340,000 clones, about 14% of them seen just once; the ten biggest clones take up roughly 0.016%. Broader study findings: Type 1 diabetes patients had TCRB CDR3s that were shorter (moderately but significantly so) in all four CD4+ subsets.

No antigen has been assigned to these receptors. Sequenced: naive CD4+ T cells from blood. The receptors originated from a woman in her late teens or twenties with type 1 diabetes.

Details on this clone: Other nucleotide sequences in the sample specify the same CDR3. CDR3 protein: CASSEDSYGYTF. The CDR3 nucleotides read TGTGCCAGCAGTGAGGACAGCTATGGCTACACCTTC. The V gene is TRBV2, the J gene TRBJ1-2; possible D gene TRBD1, 6 bases. Trimming took 3 bases from V and 4 from J, leaving 6 bases between them. Per germline, CDR1 SNHLY and CDR2 FYNNEI. CDR3 size: 12 residues.

This clone has only a few counts. J is TRBJ1-2 and V is TRBV28, with 7 positions matching TRBD1. There are 13 residues in the CDR3. V lost 8 bases, J lost 4 bases, and 7 bases stayed unmatched. Germline V gene data show CDR1 as MDHEN and CDR2 as SYDVKM. As DNA, the CDR3 is TGTGCCAGCCGGCGGGACAGTCTCTATGGCTACACCTTC. It translates to CASRRDSLYGYTF.

The gene calls are TRBV2 and TRBJ1-2, with TRBD1 as a possible D gene (5 bases). CDR3 length: 12 amino acids. Germline values: CDR1 SNHLY, CDR2 FYNNEI. Trimming left V 5 bases short and J 6 bases short, with 10 bases between. CDR3 region: CASSPREDGYTF. The CDR3 bases are TGTGCCAGCAGTCCCAGGGAGGATGGCTACACCTTC.

The rearrangement links TRBV19 to TRBJ2-3, with 12 bases aligning to TRBD2. In germline, CDR1 is LNHDA, CDR2 SQIVND (reference sequence). This CDR3 is built from 15 residues. Trimming took 4 bases from V and 2 from J; bases not matched to a gene: 1. Written as DNA, the CDR3 is TGTGCCAGTAGTAGACTAGCGGGGGTCACAGATACGCAGTATTTT. Amino acid sequence: CASSRLAGVTDTQYF.

The table lists this clone with a few counts. The J gene is TRBJ2-3, the V gene TRBV7-2; D perhaps matches TRBD2 (6 bases). CDR1 and CDR2 (germline): SGHTA, FQGNSA. The CDR3 sequence is 15 residues long. Trimming took off 0 bases at V and 6 bases at J, with 13 bases between the two ends. CDR3 sequence: CASSLAGGPRDTQYF. The CDR3 nucleotides read TGTGCCAGCAGCTTAGCGGGAGGACCCCGGGATACGCAGTATTTT.

The chain recombines TRBV11-2 with TRBJ1-1; D perhaps matches TRBD1 (6 bases). Trimming took off 5 bases at V and 4 bases at J, with 17 bases between the two ends. The CDR3 has 15 amino acids. Germline lookup yields CDR1 SGHAT and CDR2 FQNNGV. In nucleotides, the CDR3 is TGTGCCAGCAGCCCTCGAACAGGGAGGGCCACTGAAGCTTTCTTT. It encodes CASSPRTGRATEAFF.

The J gene is TRBJ1-5, the V gene TRBV18; D not certain. Trimming left V 0 bases short and J 1 base short, with 4 bases between. The CDR3 contains 14 residues. The germline V gene has CDR1 KGHSH and CDR2 LQKENI. CDR3: CASSPPASNQPQHF. Here the CDR3 DNA reads TGTGCCAGCTCACCACCCGCGAGCAATCAGCCCCAGCATTTT.

This clone was seen more than once but under ten times. The chain links TRBV7-9 to TRBJ2-3, with 10 positions matching TRBD1. CDR1 SEHNR and CDR2 FQNEAQ come from the germline V gene (reference sequence). The CDR3 extends over 16 amino acids. V shed 5 bases, J shed 2 bases, and the junction held 7 bases outside the gene matches. This CDR3 is CASSPRGTGVTDTQYF. In nucleotides, the CDR3 is TGTGCCAGCAGCCCCCGCGGGACAGGGGTCACAGATACGCAGTATTTT.

With regard to this clone: Other DNA sequences of this sample code for an identical CDR3. This rearrangement joins TRBV20-1 to TRBJ2-1, with D unclear. Per germline, CDR1 DFQATT and CDR2 SNEGSKA (reference sequence). The V end was cut by 5 bases, the J end by 7 bases, with 9 bases between. The CDR3 runs to 11 residues. The CDR3 DNA reads TGCAGTGCTGGTAGAGGTAATGAGCAGTTCTTC. This gives the protein CSAGRGNEQFF.

The chain links TRBV5-1 to TRBJ2-3, with 10 bases identical to TRBD2. V shed 5 bases, J shed 3 bases, and the junction held 6 bases outside the gene matches. CDR1 is SGHRS and CDR2 is YFSETQ in the germline V gene. The CDR3 has 15 amino acids. CDR3 nucleotide sequence: TGCGCCAGCAGACCCCCGGGACTAGCGACAGATACGCAGTATTTT. It translates to CASRPPGLATDTQYF.

This clone was counted between two and nine times. The chain carries TRBV5-1 and TRBJ1-1; 11 positions agree with TRBD1. The V gene's germline CDR1 is SGHRS and CDR2 YFSETQ. This CDR3 comprises 13 residues. J lost 6 bases, V lost 3 bases, and 1 base had no gene match. As DNA, the CDR3 is TGCGCCAGCAGCTGGGGACAGGGGGCTGAAGCTTTCTTT. It translates to CASSWGQGAEAFF.

This clone was recorded a few times. The chain has TRBV10-3 and TRBJ2-5, with D perhaps matching TRBD1 (5 bases). This CDR3 has 13 residues. CDR1 ENHRY and CDR2 SYGVKD come from the germline V gene. Deletions cut 6 bases from V and 5 bases from J, with 13 bases between. CDR3 in amino acids: CAIRQGVEETQYF. CDR3 DNA: TGTGCCATCAGGCAGGGTGTCGAGGAGACCCAGTACTTC.

The rearrangement uses TRBV30 and TRBJ1-4; possibly TRBD1 for D (6 bases). V was clipped by 3 bases and J by 3 bases, with 11 bases between them. Germline CDR1 and CDR2: GTSNPN and SVGIG (reference sequence). This CDR3 region has 14 residues. CDR3 in amino acids: CAWRKTGANEKLFF. Here the CDR3 DNA reads TGTGCCTGGAGGAAGACAGGAGCTAATGAAAAACTGTTTTTT.

The rearrangement joins TRBV7-3 to TRBJ2-7, with unresolved D. Trimming took off 0 bases at V and 0 bases at J, with 9 bases between the two ends. The CDR3 is 15 amino acids. CDR1 and CDR2 from the germline V gene are SGHTA and FQGTGA. The CDR3 DNA follows: TGTGCCAGCAGCTTAACGCTGGTTAGCTCCTACGAGCAGTACTTC. Its protein product is CASSLTLVSSYEQYF.

This clone was seen only a few times. This chain connects TRBV5-1 to TRBJ2-5; TRBD2 aligns across 8 bases. The length of the CDR3 is 14 residues. Germline CDR1 reads SGHRS; CDR2 reads YFSETQ. V was clipped by 7 bases and J by 7 bases; unmatched bases: 12. CDR3 sequence (DNA): TGCGCCAGCCAGGTGACTAGCGAGTACGGGACCCAGTACTTC. It encodes CASQVTSEYGTQYF.

The chain is built from TRBV2 and TRBJ2-5; tentative D call: TRBD1 (5 bases). Trimming cost V 4 bases and J 7 bases, with 7 bases left between them. Germline assignment: CDR1 SNHLY and CDR2 FYNNEI. CDR3 length: 11 amino acids. CDR3 region: CASSVQGTQYF. In nucleotides, the CDR3 is TGTGCCAGCAGTGTGCAGGGGACCCAGTACTTC.

This chain joins TRBV7-9 and TRBJ2-1; tentative D call: TRBD1 (6 bases). V lost 5 bases and J 12 bases, leaving 14 bases between the germline ends. The CDR3 is made up of 12 amino acids. Germline assignment: CDR1 SEHNR and CDR2 FQNEAQ (reference sequence). The DNA of the CDR3 is TGTGCCAGCAGCCTACAGGGAAGGGGGCAGTTCTTC. Translation: CASSLQGRGQFF.

The V gene is TRBV15, the J gene TRBJ2-3; no reliable D call. Germline V gene lookup returns CDR1 LNHNV and CDR2 YYDKDF (reference sequence). Trimming pared 6 bases from V and 4 bases from J, leaving 8 bases between. The CDR3 totals 12 residues. CDR3 loop: CATRAVADTQYF. The CDR3 DNA is TGTGCCACCAGAGCTGTGGCAGATACGCAGTATTTT. Based on the CDR3 plus reference TRBV15 and TRBJ2-3, the full variable domain is DAMVIQNPRYQVTQFGKPVTLSCSQTLNHNVMYWYQQKSSQAPKLLFHYYDKDFNNEADTPDNFQSRRPNTSFCFLDIRSPGLGDTAMYLCATRAVADTQYFGPGTRLTVL.

This clone appeared a few times. The chain couples TRBV5-1 to TRBJ2-1; D is perhaps TRBD1 (5 bases). Trimming cost V 1 base and J 8 bases, with 16 bases left between them. This CDR3 region has 15 residues. Per the germline V gene, CDR1 is SGHRS and CDR2 is YFSETQ. The chain's CDR3 is CASSLRSSGSDEQFF. Here the CDR3 DNA reads TGCGCCAGCAGCTTGAGGTCCTCAGGGTCGGATGAGCAGTTCTTC.

The gene calls are TRBV28 and TRBJ2-3, with 8 bases that match TRBD2. The CDR3 has 16 amino acids. J lost 3 bases, V lost 5 bases, and 10 bases had no gene match. Germline V CDR1 and CDR2: MDHEN, SYDVKM. CDR3 amino acids: CASSNPGLEGTDTQYF. As DNA, the CDR3 is TGTGCCAGCAGTAACCCGGGACTAGAGGGGACAGATACGCAGTATTTT.

The chain combines TRBV28 with TRBJ2-5; 12 positions agree with TRBD1. The V gene end was trimmed by 10 bases and the J gene end by 4 bases; junction bases not matched to a gene: 7. This CDR3 comprises 14 residues. Germline loops: CDR1 MDHEN, CDR2 SYDVKM. CDR3 region: CATKRDRGRETQYF. Here the CDR3 DNA reads TGTGCCACAAAACGGGACAGGGGGCGAGAGACCCAGTACTTC.

This clone was found a few times. The chain links TRBV7-9 to TRBJ2-7; tentatively, D is TRBD1 (6 bases). The V and J ends lost 5 bases and 2 bases respectively, with 16 bases between them. This CDR3 region has 15 residues. CDR1 and CDR2 (germline): SEHNR, FQNEAQ (reference sequence). The CDR3 loop is CASSPSYRAPYEQYV. As DNA, the CDR3 is TGTGCCAGCAGCCCATCGTACAGGGCGCCCTACGAGCAGTACGTC.

A few counts support this clone. This chain joins TRBV4-3 and TRBJ2-3, with 7 bases aligning to TRBD2. The CDR3 spans 18 residues. CDR1 LGHNA and CDR2 YSLEER come from the germline V gene. The V and J ends lost 1 base and 3 bases, in that order; junction bases with no gene match: 13. This CDR3 is CASSQGSWRERKTDTQYF. The CDR3 region has the DNA TGCGCCAGCAGCCAAGGTTCTTGGCGGGAGCGAAAGACAGATACGCAGTATTTT.

This clone was found a few times. This chain uses TRBV14 with TRBJ2-5; 10 bases agree with TRBD2. The trim removed 4 bases at V and 5 bases at J, leaving 13 bases unmatched. Germline V gene sequence: CDR1 SGHDN, CDR2 FVKESK. The CDR3 totals 17 residues. The CDR3 region has the DNA TGTGCCAGCAGCCGCTCCGTCACTAGCGGGACATGGGAGACCCAGTACTTC. Protein sequence: CASSRSVTSGTWETQYF.

J is TRBJ1-1 and V is TRBV29-1, with 12 bases identical to TRBD1. From germline, CDR1 is SQVTM and CDR2 ANQGSEA. V trimming: 6 bases; J trimming: 5 bases; junction bases outside the gene matches: 10. This CDR3 is built from 15 residues. Written as DNA, the CDR3 is TGCAGCGTCTCCGGGACAGGGGGCTCGGGAACTGAAGCTTTCTTT. This codes for CSVSGTGGSGTEAFF. Full variable domain (outside the CDR3, taken from reference TRBV29-1 and TRBJ1-1): SAVISQKPSRDICQRGTSLTIQCQVDSQVTMMFWYRQQPGQSLTLIATANQGSEATYESGFVIDKFPISRPNLTFSTLTVSNMSPEDSSIYLCSVSGTGGSGTEAFFGQGTRLTVV.